A few counts support the clone carrying this TCR beta chain. Trimming cost V 10 bases and J 7 bases, with 30 bases left between them. The CDR3 has 16 amino acids. Germline lookup yields CDR1 SGHRS and CDR2 YFSETQ. This entry comes from a study of blood T cell repertoires in COVID-19. Study details: Samples came from the United States, Italy and Spain, spanning acute and convalescent COVID-19. In each case, the material was cDNA or gDNA derived from T cells, B-cell-depleted T cells, or PBMCs.

In the original workflow: How many nucleated cells were present was estimated from reference gene primer amplification. Measured with immunoSEQ multiplex PCR; TCRdb has only the in-frame clones, and not every one. The D gene and trimming were derived from the DNA, and the V and J assignments and clone size from that table. The sample has some 110,000 clones, about 75% seen once. This TCR came from a woman aged 65 to 85 with acute or convalescent COVID-19. The material sequenced was peripheral blood. The J gene is TRBJ2-7, the V gene TRBV5-1; TRBD2 might be the D (7 bases). This CDR3 is CARLSGWGGRGWEQYF. CDR3 DNA: TGCGCCCGTTTGAGCGGTTGGGGGGGCCGGGGGTGGGAGCAGTACTTC.